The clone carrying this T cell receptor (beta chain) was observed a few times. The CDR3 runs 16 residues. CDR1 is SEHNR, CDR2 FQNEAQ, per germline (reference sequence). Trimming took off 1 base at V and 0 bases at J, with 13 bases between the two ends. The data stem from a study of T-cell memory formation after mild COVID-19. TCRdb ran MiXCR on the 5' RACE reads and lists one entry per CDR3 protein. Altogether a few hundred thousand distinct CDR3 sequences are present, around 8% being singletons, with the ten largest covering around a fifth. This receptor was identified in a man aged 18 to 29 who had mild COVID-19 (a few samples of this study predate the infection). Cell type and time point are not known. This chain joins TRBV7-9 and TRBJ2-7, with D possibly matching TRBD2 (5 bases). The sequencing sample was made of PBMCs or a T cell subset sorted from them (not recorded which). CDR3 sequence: CASSLGGSGSSYEQYV. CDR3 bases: TGTGCCAGCAGCTTAGGAGGAAGCGGCAGCTCCTACGAGCAGTACGTC.